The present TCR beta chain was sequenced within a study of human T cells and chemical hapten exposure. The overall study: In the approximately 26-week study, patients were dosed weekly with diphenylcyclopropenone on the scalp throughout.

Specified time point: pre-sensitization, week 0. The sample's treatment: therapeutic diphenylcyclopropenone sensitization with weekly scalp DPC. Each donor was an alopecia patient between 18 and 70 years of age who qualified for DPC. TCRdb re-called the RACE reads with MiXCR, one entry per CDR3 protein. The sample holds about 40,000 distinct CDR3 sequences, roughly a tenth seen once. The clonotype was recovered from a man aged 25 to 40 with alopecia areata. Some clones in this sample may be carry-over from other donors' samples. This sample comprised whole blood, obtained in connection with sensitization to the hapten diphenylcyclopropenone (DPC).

CDR3 in DNA: TGCGCCAGCAGCCCGGTGAGCACGAACACTGAAGCTTTCTTT. Protein product: CASSPVSTNTEAFF. V usage is TRBV5-1 and J usage is TRBJ1-1; D remains ambiguous. The ends were cut back, 4 bases at V and 1 base at J, with 11 bases in the middle. The CDR3 contains 14 residues. CDR1 and CDR2 from the germline V gene are SGHRS and YFSETQ.